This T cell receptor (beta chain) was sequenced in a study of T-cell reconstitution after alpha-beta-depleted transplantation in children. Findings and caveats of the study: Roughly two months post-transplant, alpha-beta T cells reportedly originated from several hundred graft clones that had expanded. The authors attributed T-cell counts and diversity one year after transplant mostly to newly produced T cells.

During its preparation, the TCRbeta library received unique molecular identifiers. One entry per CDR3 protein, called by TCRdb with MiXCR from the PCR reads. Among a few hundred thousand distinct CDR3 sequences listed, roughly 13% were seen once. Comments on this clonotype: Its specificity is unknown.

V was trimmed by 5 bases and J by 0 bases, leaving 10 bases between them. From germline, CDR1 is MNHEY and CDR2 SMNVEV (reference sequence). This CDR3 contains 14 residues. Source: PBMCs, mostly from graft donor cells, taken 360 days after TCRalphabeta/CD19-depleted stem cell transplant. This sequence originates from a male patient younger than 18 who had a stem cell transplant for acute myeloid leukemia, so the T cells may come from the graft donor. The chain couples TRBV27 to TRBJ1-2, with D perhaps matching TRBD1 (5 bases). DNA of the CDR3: TGTGCCAGCAGTCCGCGGACATCTAACTATGGCTACACCTTC. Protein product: CASSPRTSNYGYTF.